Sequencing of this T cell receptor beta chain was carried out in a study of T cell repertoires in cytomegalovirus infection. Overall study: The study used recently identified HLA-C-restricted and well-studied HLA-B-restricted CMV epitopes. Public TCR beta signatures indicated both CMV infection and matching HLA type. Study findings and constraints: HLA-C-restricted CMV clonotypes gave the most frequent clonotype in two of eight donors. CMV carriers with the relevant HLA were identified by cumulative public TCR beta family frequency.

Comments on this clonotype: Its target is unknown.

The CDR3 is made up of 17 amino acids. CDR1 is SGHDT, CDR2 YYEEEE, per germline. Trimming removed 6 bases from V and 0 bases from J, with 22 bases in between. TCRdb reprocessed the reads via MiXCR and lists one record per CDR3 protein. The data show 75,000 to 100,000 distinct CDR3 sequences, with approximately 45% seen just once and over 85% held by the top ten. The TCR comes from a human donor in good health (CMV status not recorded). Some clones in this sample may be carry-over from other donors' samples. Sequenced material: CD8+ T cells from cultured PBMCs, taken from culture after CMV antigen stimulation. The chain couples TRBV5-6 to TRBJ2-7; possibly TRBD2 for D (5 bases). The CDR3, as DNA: TGTGCCAGCACGGAGGACCGCAGCATTTCAACCTCCTACGAGCAGTACTTC. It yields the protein CASTEDRSISTSYEQYF.